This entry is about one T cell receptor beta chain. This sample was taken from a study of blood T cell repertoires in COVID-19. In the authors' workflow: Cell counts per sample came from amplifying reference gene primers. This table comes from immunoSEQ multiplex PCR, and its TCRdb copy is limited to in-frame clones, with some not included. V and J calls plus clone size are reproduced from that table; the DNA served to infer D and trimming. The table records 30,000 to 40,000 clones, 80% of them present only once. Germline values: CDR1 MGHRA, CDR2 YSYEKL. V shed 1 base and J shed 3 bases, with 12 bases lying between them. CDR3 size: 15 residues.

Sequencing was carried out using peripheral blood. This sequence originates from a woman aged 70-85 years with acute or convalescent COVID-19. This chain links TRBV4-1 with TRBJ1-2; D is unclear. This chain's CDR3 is CASSQGPLTDYGYTF. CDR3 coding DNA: TGCGCCAGCAGCCAAGGCCCCTTGACTGACTATGGCTACACCTTC.